This paragraph reports one TCR beta chain. The target antigen is unknown. The J segment lost 6 bases and the V segment lost 7 bases, leaving 8 bases of the junction unmatched. The CDR3 covers 14 residues. A single record per CDR3 protein comes from TCRdb applying MiXCR to the reads. This sample has a few hundred thousand distinct CDR3 sequences; roughly 42% occur once, and the top ten carry about half. The data originate from a study of T cell repertoires in cytomegalovirus infection. The chain uses TRBV12-3 or TRBV12-4 and TRBJ2-1; 8 nucleotides agree with TRBD2. The sequence was collected from a human donor in good health (CMV status not recorded). Some clones in this sample may be carry-over from other donors' samples. Specimen: cultured PBMCs, collected from culture after CMV antigen stimulation. This CDR3 reads CASNSGLESNEQFF. The DNA for the CDR3 is TGTGCCAGCAACTCGGGACTAGAAAGCAATGAGCAGTTCTTC.